This T cell receptor beta chain was recovered during a study of OX40 agonist ivuxolimab in advanced cancers. Turning to the study itself: Melanoma, hepatocellular carcinoma, head and neck or renal cell cancer occurred in dose-escalation patients.

This clone was counted a few times. Germline V gene lookup returns CDR1 MGHRA and CDR2 YSYEKL. The CDR3 spans 14 residues. J lost 9 bases, V lost 4 bases, and 11 bases had no gene match. TCRdb's copy holds only in-frame clones and misses some; the assay was immunoSEQ multiplex PCR. Counted here are approximately 66,000 clones, 70% to 90% occurring once; the ten biggest clones make up less than 0.65%. The chain links TRBV4-1 to TRBJ1-2; 7 nucleotides agree with TRBD1. The starting material was CD4+ or CD8+ T cells sorted from blood, obtained in a trial of the OX40 agonist ivuxolimab. This TCR was sampled from an adult with an advanced solid tumor such as melanoma, head and neck, liver or kidney cancer. The CDR3 here is CASSLGEGGVSYTF. For the CDR3, the DNA is TGCGCCAGCAGCCTCGGGGAAGGGGGCGTGAGCTACACCTTC.